This T cell receptor (beta chain) was observed in a study of beta chain features in type 1 diabetes. Notes on the study in general: Researchers report that Type 1 diabetes patients had moderately but significantly shorter TCRB CDR3s across all four CD4+ subsets. TCRB repertoires of naive, central memory and Treg cells appeared more similar among patients than among healthy donors. Resolution of whether HLA type affects TCRB rearrangement was not achieved here.

What was sequenced were expressed TCRB transcripts, since all of the isolated RNA had been reverse transcribed. Using immunoSEQ multiplex PCR, the repertoire was profiled, and TCRdb retains in-frame clones only, with some absent. Altogether 600,000 to 700,000 clones are present, around an eighth being singletons, with the ten largest covering 0.095% to 0.15%. This clone was seen once. Antigen specificity is unknown. Germline values: CDR1 KGHSH, CDR2 LQKENI. The length of the CDR3 is 13 residues. V lost 3 bases and J 4 bases, leaving 8 bases between the germline ends. Sorting with CD45RO/CCR7/CD25/CD127/CD95/CD27 yielded naive, central memory, regulatory and stem-like memory CD4+ cells. Each population that was sorted was more than 95% pure.

The J gene is TRBJ2-3, the V gene TRBV18, with D possibly matching TRBD2 (5 bases). The sequenced sample was naive CD4+ T cells from blood. The TCR comes from a young man with type 1 diabetes. The chain's CDR3 is CASSPAGADTQYF. The CDR3 coding sequence is TGTGCCAGCTCACCGGCGGGCGCAGATACGCAGTATTTT. The full variable domain, with the rest looked up from reference TRBV18 and TRBJ2-3, is NAGVMQNPRHLVRRRGQEARLRCSPMKGHSHVYWYRQLPEEGLKFMVYLQKENIIDESGMPKERFSAEFPKEGPSILRIQQVVRGDSAAYFCASSPAGADTQYFGPGTRLTVL.